Below are 24 T cell receptor beta chains sequenced from a single sample in a study of blood T cell repertoires in COVID-19. The table came from immunoSEQ multiplex PCR; TCRdb's copy has only in-frame clones and leaves some out. This table holds fewer than 110,000 clones, around 90% found once. Sequencing was carried out using peripheral blood. The receptors come from a man aged 50-59 years in a cohort sampled during active COVID-19.

This clone was recorded once. The V call is TRBV19, the J call TRBJ1-2; D gene ambiguous. Germline V CDR1 and CDR2: LNHDA, SQIVND (reference sequence). The CDR3 is 11 amino acids. The V and J ends lost 1 base and 8 bases respectively, with 5 bases between them. CDR3 coding DNA: TGTGCCAGTAGTATAGGGAGGGGCTACACCTTC. Residues: CASSIGRGYTF.

This chain joins TRBV5-1 and TRBJ1-2, with TRBD1 matching over 8 bases. Trimming took 2 bases from V and 4 from J; bases not matched to a gene: 1. This CDR3 comprises 13 residues. Germline V gene sequence: CDR1 SGHRS, CDR2 YFSETQ. In DNA, the CDR3 is TGCGCCAGCAGCTTAGACAGGGGCTATGGCTACACCTTC. It is translated as CASSLDRGYGYTF.

The chain joins TRBV6-5 to TRBJ1-3; tentative D call: TRBD1 (5 bases). The CDR3 has 14 amino acids. Germline V gives CDR1 MNHEY, CDR2 SVGAGI. V was clipped by 0 bases and J by 7 bases, with 10 bases between them. The CDR3 protein is CASSYSVGGNTIYF. DNA of the CDR3: TGTGCCAGCAGTTACTCGGTCGGGGGTAACACCATATATTTT.

The chain uses TRBV21-1 and TRBJ2-1; the table names TRBD2, a call not compared with the DNA. TRBV21-1 corresponds to a pseudogene. The CDR3 loop spans 19 amino acids. CDR3 in amino acids: CASSKEAYGSGALYNEQFF. CDR3 coding DNA: TGTGCCAGCAGCAAAGAGGCCTACGGAAGCGGGGCACTCTACAATGAGCAGTTCTTC.

V and J are TRBV5-1 and TRBJ2-2; D may be TRBD2 (6 bases). The germline CDR1 and CDR2 sequences are SGHRS and YFSETQ. V lost 0 bases, J lost 2 bases, and 8 bases lay in between. The CDR3 extends over 15 amino acids. The CDR3 loop is CASSLGSGNTGELFF. CDR3 nucleotide sequence: TGCGCCAGCAGCTTGGGTAGCGGAAACACCGGGGAGCTGTTTTTT.

The rearrangement joins TRBV5-1 to TRBJ2-5; 8 positions match TRBD2. V was pared by 7 bases and J by 5 bases, with 10 bases of the junction left unmatched. The CDR3 has 14 residues. CDR1 and CDR2 (germline): SGHRS, YFSETQ. CDR3 region: CASGGQRGRETQYF. CDR3 nucleotide sequence: TGCGCCAGCGGGGGTCAGCGGGGGCGGGAGACCCAGTACTTC.

The genes are TRBV11-1 and TRBJ1-4; D may be TRBD1 (6 bases). There are 15 residues in the CDR3. Trimming pared 5 bases from V and 5 bases from J, leaving 15 bases between. CDR1 and CDR2 from the germline V gene are SGHAT and FQDESV (reference sequence). Here the CDR3 DNA reads TGTGCCAGCAGCGCCAGTGGGACACAAAATGAAAAACTGTTTTTT. Protein product: CASSASGTQNEKLFF.

About this clone: Within the sample, other DNA sequences also encode this same CDR3. This chain links TRBV5-5 with TRBJ2-5; TRBD2 matches 11 bases. CDR1 SGHKS and CDR2 YYEKEE come from the germline V gene (reference sequence). The V and J ends lost 4 bases and 5 bases, in that order; junction bases with no gene match: 7. CDR3 length equals 15 residues. The CDR3 loop reads CASSPGLAGGETQYF. The CDR3 DNA follows: TGTGCCAGCAGCCCCGGACTAGCGGGCGGCGAGACCCAGTACTTC.

Comment on this clone: In the same sample, other DNA sequences code for this CDR3. The V and J genes are TRBV18 and TRBJ1-2; 7 bases agree with TRBD1. The CDR3 is 13 amino acids. CDR1 KGHSH and CDR2 LQKENI come from the germline V gene. After removal of 3 bases from V and 2 bases from J, the junction contained 0 bases not matched to a gene. Here the CDR3 reads CASSPDRNYGYTF. The CDR3 DNA follows: TGTGCCAGCTCACCGGACAGGAACTATGGCTACACCTTC.

V and J are TRBV10-3 and TRBJ1-2; tentatively, D is TRBD1 (5 bases). The V and J ends lost 5 bases and 0 bases respectively, with 10 bases between them. The V gene's germline CDR1 is ENHRY and CDR2 SYGVKD. The CDR3 has 14 amino acids. The CDR3 loop reads CAISTGTTNYGYTF. CDR3 coding DNA: TGTGCCATCAGTACAGGTACAACTAACTATGGCTACACCTTC.

The chain employs TRBV2 and TRBJ1-1; no clear D gene. CDR1 and CDR2 (germline): SNHLY, FYNNEI. The CDR3 sequence is 11 residues long. V lost 5 bases and J lost 5, with 6 bases in between. The CDR3: CASSQTTEAFF. For the CDR3, the DNA is TGTGCCAGCAGTCAGACTACTGAAGCTTTCTTT.

The chain links TRBV5-1 to TRBJ1-1; TRBD1 is a possible D gene (5 bases). Germline loops: CDR1 SGHRS, CDR2 YFSETQ. V lost 4 bases and J lost 5, with 18 bases in between. This CDR3 has 15 residues. In nucleotides, the CDR3 is TGCGCCAGCAGCCCGGGACTCCAGGGTAGGACTGAAGCTTTCTTT. It translates to CASSPGLQGRTEAFF.

The CDR3 DNA follows: TGTGCCAGTAGTATAAGCCCAGATACGCAGTATTTT. This sequence encodes CASSISPDTQYF. The chain carries TRBV19 and TRBJ2-3; no clear D gene. Germline V CDR1 and CDR2: LNHDA, SQIVND (reference sequence). The CDR3 consists of 12 residues. Trimming left V 2 bases short and J 4 bases short, with 4 bases between.

This clone was counted once. The chain carries TRBV5-4 and TRBJ2-3; 9 bases match TRBD2. Germline CDR1 and CDR2: SGHNT and YYREEE (reference sequence). V was clipped by 1 base and J by 2 bases; unmatched bases: 17. The CDR3 extends over 20 amino acids. The CDR3 DNA follows: TGTGCCAGCAGCTTGCATCGCGGCGGGCATAGCGGGGGATTCACAGATACGCAGTATTTT. It yields the protein CASSLHRGGHSGGFTDTQYF.

This clone was found once. V is TRBV7-6 and J is TRBJ2-7; D not certain. The CDR3 is 14 residues long. Trimming took off 3 bases at V and 5 bases at J, with 14 bases between the two ends. CDR1 and CDR2 (germline): SGHVS, FNYEAQ. In nucleotides, the CDR3 is TGTGCCAGCAGCTTCCCGAACAGCCCCCACGAGCAGTACTTC. Protein: CASSFPNSPHEQYF.

This chain connects TRBV6-5 to TRBJ1-1; D is unclear. V shed 5 bases and J shed 13 bases, with 20 bases lying between them. CDR1 and CDR2 from the germline V gene are MNHEY and SVGAGI. The CDR3 contains 13 residues. The CDR3 region has the DNA TGTGCCAGCAGTCGTAGATCAGGACTGGGTGATTTCTTT. Translating it yields CASSRRSGLGDFF.

The chain couples TRBV7-2 to TRBJ2-7; D perhaps matches TRBD1 (6 bases). This CDR3 region has 15 residues. Germline V gene lookup returns CDR1 SGHTA and CDR2 FQGNSA. Trimming took off 2 bases at V and 5 bases at J, with 16 bases between the two ends. The CDR3 DNA is TGTGCCAGCAGCTTATATAGCAGGGGCAGCGACGAGCAGTACTTC. Amino acids: CASSLYSRGSDEQYF.

The chain carries TRBV10-3 and TRBJ2-2; D is undetermined. V lost 2 bases to trimming and J lost 6 bases, with 4 bases between them. Germline V CDR1 and CDR2: ENHRY, SYGVKD. This CDR3 is built from 12 residues. The CDR3 DNA follows: TGTGCCATCAGTGAGGGGCCCGGGGAGCTGTTTTTT. This encodes CAISEGPGELFF.

This clone was detected once. The rearrangement joins TRBV19 to TRBJ1-5; TRBD1 matches at 8 bases. Trimming removed 3 bases from V and 6 bases from J; junction bases left unmatched: 7. CDR1 and CDR2 from the germline V gene are LNHDA and SQIVND (reference sequence). The CDR3 length is 15 residues. The chain's CDR3 is CASSMQGAPGQPQHF. The DNA of the CDR3 is TGTGCCAGTAGTATGCAGGGGGCGCCCGGTCAGCCCCAGCATTTT.

The chain recombines TRBV18 with TRBJ1-2, with D uncertain. The CDR3 has 15 amino acids. Germline lookup yields CDR1 KGHSH and CDR2 LQKENI. V was cut by 3 bases and J by 0 bases, with 11 bases left in between. CDR3 bases: TGTGCCAGCTCACCCCAAGAGGGTCCTAACTATGGCTACACCTTC. It encodes CASSPQEGPNYGYTF.

The chain combines TRBV29-1 with TRBJ2-3, with 7 bases that match TRBD2. Germline V gene data show CDR1 as SQVTM and CDR2 as ANQGSEA. The CDR3 runs to 16 residues. After removal of 7 bases from V and 6 bases from J, the junction contained 19 bases not matched to a gene. This CDR3 reads CSARLLGVRGLDTQYF. CDR3 nucleotides: TGCAGCGCCCGCCTCCTAGGCGTGCGGGGGTTGGATACGCAGTATTTT.

The chain combines TRBV19 with TRBJ2-5, with D perhaps TRBD2 (6 bases). Deletions cut 8 bases from V and 5 bases from J, with 18 bases between. Germline CDR1 reads LNHDA; CDR2 reads SQIVND (reference sequence). CDR3 length: 14 residues. The CDR3, as DNA: TGTGCCAGTGGACAAGGGAGGACTTCCGAGACCCAGTACTTC. Its translation: CASGQGRTSETQYF.

This clone has only one observation. The chain combines TRBV12-3 or TRBV12-4 with TRBJ1-1; D is ambiguous. The CDR3 length is 11 residues. The V end lost 6 bases, the J end lost 8 bases, and 10 bases lay between the germline ends. CDR3 amino acids: CASSTLREAFF. CDR3 coding DNA: TGTGCCAGCAGCACCCTGCGGGAAGCTTTCTTT.

The rearrangement uses TRBV4-3 and TRBJ2-4; D is unclear. Trimming shortened V by 3 bases and J by 0 bases, and 6 bases separated the two germline ends. Germline V gives CDR1 LGHNA, CDR2 YSLEER. The CDR3 contains 14 residues. CDR3 sequence: CASSQGLAKNIQYF. As DNA, the CDR3 is TGCGCCAGCAGCCAGGGCCTAGCCAAAAACATTCAGTACTTC.